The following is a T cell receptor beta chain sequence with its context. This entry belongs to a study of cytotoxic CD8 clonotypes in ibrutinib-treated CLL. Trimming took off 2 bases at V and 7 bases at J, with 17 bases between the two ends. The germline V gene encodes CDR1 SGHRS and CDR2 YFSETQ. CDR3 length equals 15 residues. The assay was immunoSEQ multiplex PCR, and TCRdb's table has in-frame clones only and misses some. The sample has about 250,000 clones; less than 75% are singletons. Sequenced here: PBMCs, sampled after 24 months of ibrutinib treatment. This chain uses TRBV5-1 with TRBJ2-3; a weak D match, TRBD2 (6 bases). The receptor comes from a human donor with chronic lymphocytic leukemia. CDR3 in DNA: TGCGCCAGCAGCTTTCTCGGGCAGGGAGGAAATACGCAGTATTTT. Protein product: CASSFLGQGGNTQYF. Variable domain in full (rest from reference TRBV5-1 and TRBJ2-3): KAGVTQTPRYLIKTRGQQVTLSCSPISGHRSVSWYQQTPGQGLQFLFEYFSETQRNKGNFPGRFSGRQFSNSRSEMNVSTLELGDSALYLCASSFLGQGGNTQYFGPGTRLTVL.